This T cell receptor beta chain originates from a study of T cells in Graves' hyperthyroidism and ophthalmopathy. General study points: A median around 6.8 months before onset, the model predicted ophthalmopathy.

This clonotype was seen more than once but under ten times. Its antigen is as yet unknown. Authors of the study amplified TCR beta CDR3 regions from RNA transcripts. The TCR CDR3 was amplified in a first-round RT-PCR using the HTBI primer set. TCRdb reanalysed the multiplex PCR reads using MiXCR and keeps one entry per CDR3 protein. The sample includes over 300,000 distinct CDR3 sequences, approximately 15% of them seen just once. Patients were excluded for uncontrolled infection, other autoimmune disease, pregnancy or lactation. Thyroid ultrasound and orbital computed tomography, with clinical symptoms and serum thyroxine and TRAb, informed diagnoses. The sequence was obtained from a woman aged 55-75 years with Graves' hyperthyroidism. Sequenced material: blood.

The CDR3 DNA sequence: TGTGCCAGCAGCTTGGGAAGGGGGTTGATCACTGAAGCTTTCTTT. It specifies CASSLGRGLITEAFF. The V and J genes are TRBV5-4 and TRBJ1-1; D may be TRBD1 (6 bases). The CDR3 extends over 15 amino acids. V gave up 0 bases and J gave up 4 bases, with 13 bases separating them. Germline V CDR1 and CDR2: SGHNT, YYREEE (reference sequence).